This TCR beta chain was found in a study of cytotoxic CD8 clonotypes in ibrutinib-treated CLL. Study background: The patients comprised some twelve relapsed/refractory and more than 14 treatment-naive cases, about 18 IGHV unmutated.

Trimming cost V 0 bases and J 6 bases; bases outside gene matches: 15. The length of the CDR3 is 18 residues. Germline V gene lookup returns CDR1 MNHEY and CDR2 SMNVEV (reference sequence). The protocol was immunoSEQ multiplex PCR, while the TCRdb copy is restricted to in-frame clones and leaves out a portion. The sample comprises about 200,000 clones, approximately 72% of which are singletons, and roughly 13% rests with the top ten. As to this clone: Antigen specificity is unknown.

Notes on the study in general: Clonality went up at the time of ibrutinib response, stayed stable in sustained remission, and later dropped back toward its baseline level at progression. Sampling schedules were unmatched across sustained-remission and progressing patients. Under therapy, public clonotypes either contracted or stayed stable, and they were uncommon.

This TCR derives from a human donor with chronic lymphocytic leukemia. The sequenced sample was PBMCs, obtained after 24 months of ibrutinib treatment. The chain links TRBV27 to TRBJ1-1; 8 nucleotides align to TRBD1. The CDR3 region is CASSLSGQGLVGIAEAFF. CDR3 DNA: TGTGCCAGCAGTTTATCCGGACAGGGCTTAGTTGGAATCGCTGAAGCTTTCTTT.